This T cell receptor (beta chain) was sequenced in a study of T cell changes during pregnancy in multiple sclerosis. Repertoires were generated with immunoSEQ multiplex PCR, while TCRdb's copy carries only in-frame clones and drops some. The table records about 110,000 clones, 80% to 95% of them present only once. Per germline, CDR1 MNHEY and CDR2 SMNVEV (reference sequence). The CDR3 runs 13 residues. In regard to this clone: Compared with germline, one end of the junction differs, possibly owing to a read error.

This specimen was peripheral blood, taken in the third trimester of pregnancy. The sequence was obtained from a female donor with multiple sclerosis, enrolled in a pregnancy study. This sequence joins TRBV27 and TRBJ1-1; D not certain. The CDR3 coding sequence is TGTGCCAGCAGTTTCCGGGAGAACGCTGAAGCTTTCTTT. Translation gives CASSFRENAEAFF.